This T cell receptor (beta chain) came from a study of shared clonotypes between healthy human individuals. Study-wide results and caveats: Among the subsets, naive ones generally showed larger estimated richness than memory ones. Clonotypes not shared had lower generation probabilities than those common to all four donors. Four donors showed sharing of around 5% of naive CD4 clonotypes.

On this clone: Its antigen remains unidentified.

Methods used by the authors: Without quality scores, immunoSEQ junctional reads could not be filtered like full-length reads. Generated by immunoSEQ multiplex PCR, the TCRdb table keeps only in-frame clones and is missing some. V and J calls plus clone size are reproduced from that table; the DNA served to infer D and trimming. The table has approximately 2,300,000 clones, around 93% seen once; the top ten hold 0.37%. J gave up 3 bases and V 4 bases, and 8 bases lay outside the gene matches. This CDR3 comprises 16 residues. CDR1 is LGHNA and CDR2 is YNFKEQ in the germline V gene. This rearrangement joins TRBV4-2 to TRBJ2-1, with 8 bases that match TRBD2. The sequenced sample consisted of naive CD4+ T cells from PBMCs. Subset specified: CD45RA+ positively selected. The clonotype was recovered from a man aged 18-30 years in good health. Some clones in this sample may be carry-over from other donors' samples. The CDR3 protein is CASSRTSGSFYNEQFF. The CDR3, as DNA: TGTGCCAGCAGCCGGACGAGCGGGAGCTTCTACAATGAGCAGTTCTTC.